This T cell receptor beta chain appears in the sequencing data of a study of OX40 agonist ivuxolimab in advanced cancers. Germline V CDR1 and CDR2: MRHNA, SNTAGT. With V trimmed by 5 bases and J by 4 bases, 9 bases remained unmatched. The CDR3 length is 16 residues. Profiling relied on immunoSEQ multiplex PCR, and the TCRdb table lists in-frame clones only, not all of them. The sample shows roughly 17,000 clones, just over 85% of them seen only once. The chain is built from TRBV6-4 and TRBJ2-3; the match to TRBD2 covers 10 bases. This clonotype was obtained from an adult with an advanced solid tumor such as melanoma, head and neck, liver or kidney cancer. Here the sequenced sample was CD4+ or CD8+ T cells sorted from blood, taken in a trial of the OX40 agonist ivuxolimab. CDR3 in DNA: TGTGCCAGCAGTCCTAGCGGGGGTGGATCCCCAGATACGCAGTATTTT. Protein product: CASSPSGGGSPDTQYF.